A single sample gave rise to the 30 T cell receptor beta chains below, sequenced in a study of cytomegalovirus exposure and HLA in healthy donors. Vbeta (60) and Jbeta (13) primers were used in the PCR. Using immunoSEQ multiplex PCR, the repertoire was profiled, and TCRdb retains in-frame clones only, with some absent. This repertoire shows 90,000 to 120,000 clones, 79% found once; its top ten account for 3.1%. The sequenced sample was PBMCs. Every receptor here comes from a woman in her forties in good health and CMV-seronegative.

V and J are TRBV4-2 and TRBJ2-4; 9 bases agree with TRBD2. Germline V gives CDR1 LGHNA, CDR2 YNFKEQ. The CDR3 is made up of 16 amino acids. Losses at the gene ends were 3 bases for V and 2 bases for J; bases not matched to a gene: 5. This chain's CDR3 is CASSHATSGPKNIQYF. The CDR3 DNA follows: TGTGCCAGCAGCCACGCTACTAGCGGGCCCAAAAACATTCAGTACTTC.

The V call is TRBV2, the J call TRBJ1-1, with D maybe TRBD1 (5 bases). V lost 0 bases to trimming and J lost 4 bases, with 12 bases between them. CDR1 is SNHLY and CDR2 is FYNNEI in the germline V gene. The CDR3 is made up of 15 amino acids. The CDR3, as DNA: TGTGCCAGCAGTGAAGCGGGGGGGGGTGTCACTGAAGCTTTCTTT. It encodes CASSEAGGGVTEAFF.

The chain combines TRBV5-4 with TRBJ1-1; TRBD1 is a possible D gene (5 bases). Germline CDR1 is SGHNT and CDR2 is YYREEE (reference sequence). CDR3 length: 15 residues. The V end was cut by 3 bases, the J end by 0 bases, with 12 bases between. The DNA for the CDR3 is TGTGCCAGCAGCTGGACCCGACAGATGAACACTGAAGCTTTCTTT. It codes for CASSWTRQMNTEAFF.

This chain links TRBV11-2 with TRBJ2-1; D uncertain. CDR1 is SGHAT, CDR2 FQNNGV, per germline. Deletions cut 1 base from V and 12 bases from J, with 16 bases between. The CDR3 extends over 14 amino acids. The CDR3 here is CASSLVGGWPLQFF. The CDR3, as DNA: TGTGCCAGCAGCTTAGTAGGCGGCTGGCCCCTGCAGTTCTTC.

This rearrangement joins TRBV29-1 to TRBJ1-2; TRBD1 might be the D (6 bases). Germline loops: CDR1 SQVTM, CDR2 ANQGSEA. This CDR3 is built from 12 residues. V was pared by 8 bases and J by 8 bases, with 18 bases between. The CDR3 DNA sequence: TGCAGCCCTTGGGACATTGGTGGGGGCTACACCTTC. Translation gives CSPWDIGGGYTF.

A word on this clone: One junction end does not reproduce the germline sequence, and a read error may be involved. This rearrangement joins TRBV7-9 to TRBJ1-4, with 10 bases lining up with TRBD1. This CDR3 is built from 16 residues. CDR1 is SEHNR, CDR2 FQNEAQ, per germline (reference sequence). CDR3 nucleotides: TGTTCCAGCAGCTGGGCCCCGGGACAGGGGACTGAAAAACTGTTTTTT. It codes for CSSSWAPGQGTEKLFF.

The table lists this clone with a count of one. The chain couples TRBV9 to TRBJ2-5, with 9 positions matching TRBD2. The V gene's germline CDR1 is SGDLS and CDR2 YYNGEE. The CDR3 is 13 residues long. V gave up 3 bases and J gave up 5 bases; unmatched junction bases: 2. The CDR3 region has the DNA TGTGCCAGCAGCGGCGGGAGGGACGAGACCCAGTACTTC. It specifies CASSGGRDETQYF.

This clone was recorded a few times. The gene calls are TRBV7-9 and TRBJ1-1, with D possibly being TRBD1 (6 bases). Trimming shortened V by 1 base and J by 7 bases, and 7 bases separated the two germline ends. CDR1 and CDR2 (germline): SEHNR, FQNEAQ (reference sequence). This CDR3 region has 12 residues. The CDR3 reads CASSLEQGEAFF. The CDR3 DNA reads TGTGCCAGCAGCTTAGAACAGGGTGAAGCTTTCTTT.

The chain recombines TRBV7-2 with TRBJ2-3; TRBD2 might be the D (6 bases). V lost 0 bases and J lost 4, with 8 bases in between. Germline assignment: CDR1 SGHTA and CDR2 FQGNSA. The CDR3 runs 14 residues. CDR3 region: CASSLAASADTQYF. The CDR3 DNA reads as TGTGCCAGCAGCTTAGCCGCTAGCGCAGATACGCAGTATTTT.

DNA for the CDR3: TGTGCCAGCAGCCGCGGCCTCGAAGGCGGGGAGCTGTTTTTT. It codes for CASSRGLEGGELFF. This chain links TRBV11-3 with TRBJ2-2; the D is unclear. Germline assignment: CDR1 SGHNT and CDR2 YENEEA. The CDR3 covers 14 residues. V lost 5 bases, J lost 7 bases, and 14 bases lay in between.

Only one count was recorded for this clone. The chain employs TRBV5-1 and TRBJ1-4, with D maybe TRBD1 (6 bases). Germline-derived CDR1 and CDR2 are SGHRS and YFSETQ. With 0 bases removed from V and 8 bases from J, the gap between germline ends came to 8 bases. The CDR3 length is 13 residues. In DNA form, the CDR3 reads TGCGCCAGCAGCTTGGCAGGGACAGAAAAACTGTTTTTT. Residues: CASSLAGTEKLFF.

The V gene is TRBV28, the J gene TRBJ2-7, with TRBD2 identical over 7 bases. V gave up 7 bases and J gave up 5 bases; unmatched junction bases: 14. The germline V gene has CDR1 MDHEN and CDR2 SYDVKM. CDR3 size: 15 residues. The CDR3 reads CASTRPGEGTNEQYF. CDR3 DNA: TGTGCCAGCACCCGGCCCGGGGAGGGGACTAACGAGCAGTACTTC.

The chain is built from TRBV12-5 and TRBJ2-6; TRBD2 matches 9 bases. The CDR3 loop spans 18 amino acids. CDR1 and CDR2 from the germline V gene are LGHNT and FRNRAP. The V gene end was trimmed by 7 bases and the J gene end by 4 bases; junction bases not matched to a gene: 14. The CDR3 reads CASDYDSGRSAGANVLTF. CDR3 nucleotide sequence: TGTGCTAGTGACTACGATAGCGGGAGATCGGCGGGGGCCAACGTCCTGACTTTC.

The rearrangement joins TRBV7-2 to TRBJ2-2; 13 positions match TRBD2. Unmatched junction bases numbered 4, after V lost 5 bases and J lost 1 base. Per germline, CDR1 SGHTA and CDR2 FQGNSA. This CDR3 spans 17 amino acids. The CDR3 DNA is TGTGCCAGCAGCCCGCGGACTAGCGGGGGGAACACCGGGGAGCTGTTTTTT. Its protein product is CASSPRTSGGNTGELFF.

The CDR3 loop reads CASRTDRGTYEQYF. The CDR3 DNA reads as TGTGCCAGCAGAACTGACAGGGGGACCTACGAGCAGTACTTC. The chain employs TRBV28 and TRBJ2-7; 9 positions agree with TRBD1. The CDR3 has 14 residues. Trimming at V came to 6 bases and at J to 2 bases, leaving 5 bases not matched to a gene. Germline CDR1 reads MDHEN; CDR2 reads SYDVKM. Full variable domain (outside the CDR3, taken from reference TRBV28 and TRBJ2-7): DVKVTQSSRYLVKRTGEKVFLECVQDMDHENMFWYRQDPGLGLRLIYFSYDVKMKEKGDIPEGYSVSREKKERFSLILESASTNQTSMYLCASRTDRGTYEQYFGPGTRLTVT.

This clone was recorded a few times. This chain joins TRBV5-5 and TRBJ1-2; 8 positions match TRBD1. CDR3 length equals 15 residues. The germline V gene encodes CDR1 SGHKS and CDR2 YYEKEE (reference sequence). J was trimmed by 3 bases and V by 2 bases; bases with no gene match: 6. The CDR3, as DNA: TGTGCCAGCAGCTTCGGGACAGGTGGACACTATGGCTACACCTTC. Translation gives CASSFGTGGHYGYTF.

V usage is TRBV27 and J usage is TRBJ2-1, with a possible D match to TRBD1 (6 bases). Per germline, CDR1 MNHEY and CDR2 SMNVEV (reference sequence). The CDR3 totals 15 residues. V lost 4 bases to trimming and J lost 2 bases, with 12 bases between them. The DNA of the CDR3 is TGTGCCAGCAGTTCTCTACAGGGTCCCTACAATGAGCAGTTCTTC. Its protein is CASSSLQGPYNEQFF.

The chain is built from TRBV21-1 and TRBJ1-5; the DNA was not used to check the table's D call, TRBD1. TRBV21-1 is termed a pseudogene. There are 16 residues in the CDR3. The CDR3 sequence: CASRPWSDRGPQPQHF. DNA for the CDR3: TGTGCCAGCAGACCCTGGTCGGACAGGGGGCCTCAGCCCCAGCATTTT.

The chain links TRBV11-2 to TRBJ2-5; 8 bases fit TRBD2. This CDR3 comprises 14 residues. Germline V gene sequence: CDR1 SGHAT, CDR2 FQNNGV. Losses at the gene ends were 5 bases for V and 5 bases for J; bases not matched to a gene: 7. DNA of the CDR3: TGTGCCAGCAGCCTCGGGGGGGCCTCGGAGACCCAGTACTTC. It is translated as CASSLGGASETQYF.

The gene calls are TRBV19 and TRBJ2-1; D is unresolved. The CDR3 is 15 residues long. Germline V gene sequence: CDR1 LNHDA, CDR2 SQIVND (reference sequence). Trimming took 0 bases from V and 4 from J, leaving 10 bases between them. CDR3 protein: CASSIDYSPYNEQFF. The CDR3 nucleotides read TGTGCCAGTAGTATAGATTACTCCCCGTACAATGAGCAGTTCTTC.

This clone appeared a few times. The J gene is TRBJ1-6, the V gene TRBV2; possibly TRBD1 for D (6 bases). Germline V gene lookup returns CDR1 SNHLY and CDR2 FYNNEI. CDR3 size: 18 residues. Trimming took off 8 bases at V and 8 bases at J, with 28 bases between the two ends. CDR3 amino acids: CASATPSLMGAWDSPLHF. CDR3 sequence (DNA): TGTGCCAGCGCTACTCCGTCCCTTATGGGGGCATGGGATTCACCCCTCCACTTT.

The chain joins TRBV7-9 to TRBJ1-4; no reliable D call. The V gene lost 1 base and the J gene lost 2 bases, with 8 bases spanning the gap. The CDR3 extends over 15 amino acids. Germline CDR1 is SEHNR and CDR2 is FQNEAQ (reference sequence). CDR3 sequence: CASSLGPGTNEKLFF. The CDR3, as DNA: TGTGCCAGCAGCTTAGGACCCGGGACTAATGAAAAACTGTTTTTT. The full variable domain, its missing parts supplied by reference TRBV7-9 and TRBJ1-4, is DTGVSQNPRHKITKRGQNVTFRCDPISEHNRLYWYRQTLGQGPEFLTYFQNEAQLEKSRLLSDRFSAERPKGSFSTLEIQRTEQGDSAMYLCASSLGPGTNEKLFFGSGTQLSVL.

This chain joins TRBV30 and TRBJ1-2; TRBD1 might be the D (6 bases). The CDR3 loop spans 13 amino acids. Trimming removed 3 bases at V and 5 bases at J, with 13 bases between. Per the germline V gene, CDR1 is GTSNPN and CDR2 is SVGIG (reference sequence). CDR3 coding DNA: TGTGCCTGGAGCAATGACAGGAGTTATGGCTACACCTTC. Its protein is CAWSNDRSYGYTF. The entire variable domain, with the rest obtained from reference TRBV30 and TRBJ1-2, is as follows: SQTIHQWPATLVQPVGSPLSLECTVEGTSNPNLYWYRQAAGRGLQLLFYSVGIGQISSEVPQNLSASRPQDRQFILSSKKLLLSDSGFYLCAWSNDRSYGYTFGSGTRLTVV.

The chain uses TRBV27 and TRBJ2-2, with D unclear. The V gene's germline CDR1 is MNHEY and CDR2 SMNVEV (reference sequence). The CDR3 sequence is 16 residues long. V was shortened by 5 bases and J by 5 bases, with 18 bases between the two germline ends. The CDR3 loop reads CASSPIYNPGTGELFF. CDR3 nucleotides: TGTGCCAGCAGTCCCATCTACAACCCCGGGACCGGGGAGCTGTTTTTT.

V gene TRBV7-8 combines with J gene TRBJ2-1; 7 bases agree with TRBD1. The germline CDR1 and CDR2 sequences are SGHVS and FQNEAQ. The CDR3 has 15 amino acids. V lost 3 bases and J lost 5; bases outside the gene matches: 7. CDR3 in amino acids: CASSFAGGPDNEQFF. Here the CDR3 DNA reads TGTGCCAGCAGCTTTGCAGGGGGTCCTGACAATGAGCAGTTCTTC.

The chain has TRBV27 and TRBJ2-5, with 7 bases identical to TRBD2. Germline CDR1 and CDR2: MNHEY and SMNVEV (reference sequence). The trim removed 6 bases at V and 2 bases at J, leaving 6 bases unmatched. The CDR3 extends over 14 amino acids. DNA for the CDR3: TGTGCCAGCAGGAGGGGAGGGGCACAAGAGACCCAGTACTTC. It encodes CASRRGGAQETQYF.

The V gene is TRBV7-2, the J gene TRBJ1-2; 11 bases match TRBD1. Trimming took 3 bases from V and 6 from J; bases not matched to a gene: 12. CDR1 and CDR2 from the germline V gene are SGHTA and FQGNSA. CDR3 length: 17 amino acids. CDR3 coding DNA: TGTGCCAGCAGCTTCGGACAGGGGGCGAGTGATGGGAATGGCTACACCTTC. Protein sequence: CASSFGQGASDGNGYTF.

The chain recombines TRBV5-1 with TRBJ1-2; 8 nucleotides match TRBD1. Per germline, CDR1 SGHRS and CDR2 YFSETQ. The V and J ends lost 4 bases and 0 bases, in that order; junction bases with no gene match: 11. The CDR3 loop spans 17 amino acids. The DNA of the CDR3 is TGCGCCAGCAGCCGCCGGACAGGGACCGAATCTAACTATGGCTACACCTTC. It yields the protein CASSRRTGTESNYGYTF.

The rearrangement uses TRBV5-1 and TRBJ2-1; 9 bases are a match to TRBD2. The CDR3 has 16 amino acids. V was pared by 4 bases and J by 3 bases, with 8 bases of the junction left unmatched. Germline assignment: CDR1 SGHRS and CDR2 YFSETQ. Here the CDR3 reads CASSTRLAELYNEQFF. CDR3 DNA: TGCGCCAGCAGCACCCGACTAGCGGAACTCTACAATGAGCAGTTCTTC.

The V gene is TRBV28, the J gene TRBJ2-7; the D gene is possibly TRBD1 (6 bases). Per germline, CDR1 MDHEN and CDR2 SYDVKM. This CDR3 contains 15 residues. V was cut by 5 bases and J by 0 bases, with 14 bases left in between. This CDR3 is CASSPWDTHSYEQYF. CDR3 bases: TGTGCCAGCAGTCCATGGGACACCCACTCCTACGAGCAGTACTTC.